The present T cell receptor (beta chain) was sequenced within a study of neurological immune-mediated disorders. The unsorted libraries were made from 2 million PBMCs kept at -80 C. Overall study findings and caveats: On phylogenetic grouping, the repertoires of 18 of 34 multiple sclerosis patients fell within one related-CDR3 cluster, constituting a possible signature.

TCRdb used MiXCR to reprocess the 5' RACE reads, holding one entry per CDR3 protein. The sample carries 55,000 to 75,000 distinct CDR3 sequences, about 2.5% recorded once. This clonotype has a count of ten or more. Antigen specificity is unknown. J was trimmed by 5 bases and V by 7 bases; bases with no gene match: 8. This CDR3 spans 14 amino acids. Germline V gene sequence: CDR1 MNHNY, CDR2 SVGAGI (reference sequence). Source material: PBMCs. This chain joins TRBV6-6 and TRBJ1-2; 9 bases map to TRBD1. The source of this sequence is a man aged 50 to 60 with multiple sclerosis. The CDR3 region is CASNNRGRAYGYTF. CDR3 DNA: TGTGCCAGCAACAACAGGGGGCGCGCGTATGGCTACACCTTC.